This T cell receptor beta chain was obtained from a study of naive CD8 T cells in extremely preterm neonates (dated by TCRdb to about 2017). Turning to the overall study: An age range of 25-50 years is given for the adult participants in the abstract, whereas a range of 20-50 years is given in the methods. TCRbeta CDR3 repertoires of sorted naive CD8+ T cells were compared across four age groups: extremely preterm neonates, term neonates, young children and adults.

Remarks on this clone: Its antigen specificity is not known. One base away there is no much larger clone; base qualities are not given.

Reading the germline V gene gives CDR1 SGHTA and CDR2 FQGTGA. Relative to germline, V is 2 bases shorter and J is 7 bases shorter, with 3 bases between their ends. The CDR3 runs 11 residues from the cysteine to the phenylalanine. The retained sequence is limited to the CDR3, 33 bases, with the frame set at the first base. The study at large found these results: Preterm CDR3s were shorter, with fewer N additions and less junctional trimming, and were closer to germline than those of older groups. A higher proportion of shared CDR3 nucleotide sequences was found in preterm neonates (2.7%) than in term neonates (about 0.4%), young children (about 0.03%) and adults (roughly 0.01%). To track T cell development within individuals, the authors urged prospective longitudinal studies of preterm and term neonates. As limitations, the authors pointed to a small sample size and variable productive template counts among preterm samples. Significantly lower iChao1 richness than in all other age groups (p < 0.05) and an even clone distribution were observed in preterm neonates, indicating a less rich repertoire.

A two-step, bias-controlled multiplex PCR was used to amplify TCRbeta CDR3 regions from genomic DNA. Primers specific for every TRBV and TRBJ gene segment were used in the multiplex PCR. TCRbeta repertoire data were generated with the immunoSEQ Assay. The paper's processing steps were these. To merge closely related sequences, reads went through filtering and clustering using a relative-frequency ratio and a modified nearest-neighbor algorithm. V, D and J gene assignments for CDR3 sequences followed IMGT annotation. Template counts were corrected for PCR amplification bias and quantified by comparison with synthetic TCR CDR3 analog sequences. Only unique productive sequences, that is, in-frame CDR3 sequences lacking stop codons, were included in the analyses. The immunoSEQ Analyzer software was used to compute clonality, defined as 1 minus Pielou's evenness, and iChao1 richness. Statistical testing was performed in JMP, using Student's t-test or a non-parametric test depending on Shapiro-Wilk normality results. Here the immuneACCESS table is served through TCRdb, limited to in-frame sequences with V and J called. Missing clones are a known gap in these copies; in checked studies unresolved V genes cover under half, and the rest lacks a known reason. Clonal size and the V and J genes are those of that table, whereas D and trimming came from the DNA. The sample yields 5,000 to 6,500 clones; less than 99% were counted once. Clones ranked in the top ten supply 0.56% of the sample.

Peripheral blood was donated by five healthy children aged 16-56 months who were having elective routine surgery, plus five healthy nonsmoking adults. The adult controls were healthy nonsmokers aged roughly 18-50 years, with a median age of around 39 years. A FACSAria III cell sorter was used to sort live, Annexin V-negative naive CD8+ T cells (CD3+CD8+CD45RA+CCR7+). Each sample yielded roughly 18,000 to 100,000 sorted naive CD8+ T cells. Ficoll-Paque density gradient centrifugation was used to isolate mononuclear cells from diluted blood. Before sorting, mononuclear cells were cryopreserved in roughly 10% DMSO with roughly 90% FBS and kept in long-term storage at -150 degrees C. After thawing, the cells were stained with Annexin V and with antibodies against CD3, CD8, CCR7 and CD45RA. The DNeasy Blood and Tissue Kit was used to extract genomic DNA from snap-frozen pellets of sorted cells.

The sequence joins TRBV7-3 to TRBJ2-1; no D gene can be assigned with confidence. Sequencing used naive CD8+ T cells from blood. This receptor was taken from a human donor in good health. The bases are TGTGCCAGCAGCTTAGAGAATGAGCAGTTCTTC. It translates to CASSLENEQFF.